The 11 T cell receptor beta chains reported below all come from one sample, sequenced in a study of control samples from healthy donors and cancer patients. Generated by immunoSEQ multiplex PCR, the TCRdb table keeps only in-frame clones and is missing some. This table holds roughly 58,000 clones, around 87% found once. Source material: PBMCs. Source of these receptors: a woman aged 60 to 75 with lung cancer.

The chain is built from TRBV30 and TRBJ1-3; D is perhaps TRBD1 (5 bases). V dropped 3 bases and J dropped 3 bases, with 15 bases sitting between them. CDR1 and CDR2 from the germline V gene are GTSNPN and SVGIG (reference sequence). CDR3 length equals 15 residues. The CDR3 sequence is CAWRPAGGSGNTIYF. The CDR3 DNA sequence: TGTGCCTGGAGGCCGGCGGGGGGGAGTGGAAACACCATATATTTT. Filled out from reference TRBV30 and TRBJ1-3, the complete variable domain reads SQTIHQWPATLVQPVGSPLSLECTVEGTSNPNLYWYRQAAGRGLQLLFYSVGIGQISSEVPQNLSASRPQDRQFILSSKKLLLSDSGFYLCAWRPAGGSGNTIYFGEGSWLTVV.

The genes are TRBV4-1 and TRBJ1-6; D is perhaps TRBD1 (6 bases). V was shortened by 2 bases and J by 13 bases, with 21 bases between the two germline ends. From germline, CDR1 is MGHRA and CDR2 YSYEKL. This CDR3 contains 16 residues. Here the CDR3 reads CASSQYISGSGDPLHF. The CDR3 DNA follows: TGCGCCAGCAGCCAATATATATCAGGGTCAGGGGATCCCCTCCACTTT.

This chain uses TRBV19 with TRBJ2-6; D gene uncertain. V dropped 2 bases and J dropped 2 bases, with 10 bases sitting between them. CDR1 is LNHDA, CDR2 SQIVND, per germline (reference sequence). The CDR3 extends over 16 amino acids. The CDR3 region is CASSILEAPGANVLTF. The CDR3 DNA reads as TGTGCCAGTAGTATATTGGAAGCCCCTGGGGCCAACGTCCTGACTTTC.

In its sample, this clone was seen once. This chain joins TRBV6-5 and TRBJ1-5, with D unresolved. The germline CDR1 and CDR2 sequences are MNHEY and SVGAGI. The CDR3 runs 14 residues. Trimming stripped 5 bases from V and 0 bases from J, with 8 bases between. CDR3 sequence: CASSQEYSNQPQHF. The CDR3 DNA reads TGTGCCAGCAGTCAGGAATATAGCAATCAGCCCCAGCATTTT.

V gene TRBV10-1 combines with J gene TRBJ1-1, with D uncertain. Per germline, CDR1 WNHNN and CDR2 SYGVQD (reference sequence). This CDR3 is built from 13 residues. Between the trimmed V and J ends, which lost 5 bases and 2 bases, there was a span of 9 bases. As DNA, the CDR3 is TGCGCCAGCAGTCTGGCGGCTAACACTGAAGCTTTCTTT. Amino acid sequence: CASSLAANTEAFF.

Only a few counts were recorded for this clone. The chain has TRBV14 and TRBJ2-1; 9 nucleotides line up with TRBD2. Germline values: CDR1 SGHDN, CDR2 FVKESK. The CDR3 runs to 15 residues. V lost 2 bases to trimming and J lost 4 bases; unmatched junction nucleotides: 3. CDR3 amino acids: CASSQQAGGYNEQFF. For the CDR3, the DNA is TGTGCCAGCAGCCAACAAGCGGGGGGTTACAATGAGCAGTTCTTC.

This clone is a singleton in its sample. The V and J genes are TRBV4-1 and TRBJ2-3, with a tentative D call TRBD2 (5 bases). Trimming took off 4 bases at V and 1 base at J, with 15 bases between the two ends. From germline, CDR1 is MGHRA and CDR2 YSYEKL. The CDR3 is 16 amino acids. The DNA for the CDR3 is TGCGCCAGCAGCCTGTCTGTGGTTAGCGGCACAGATACGCAGTATTTT. Translating gives CASSLSVVSGTDTQYF.

The chain combines TRBV6-6 with TRBJ1-4; the D is unclear. V was shortened by 5 bases and J by 4 bases, with 14 bases between the two germline ends. Germline loops: CDR1 MNHNY, CDR2 SVGAGI (reference sequence). This CDR3 comprises 15 residues. The CDR3 DNA reads as TGTGCCAGCAGTACAAGGGAGGTGTTTAATGAAAAACTGTTTTTT. Translated: CASSTREVFNEKLFF.

CDR3 loop: CASSYTGRENEKLFF. CDR3 DNA: TGTGCCAGCAGTTATACGGGGAGAGAGAATGAAAAACTGTTTTTT. V is TRBV6-5 and J is TRBJ1-4; D call uncertain. Germline V gene sequence: CDR1 MNHEY, CDR2 SVGAGI. Trimming removed 3 bases from V and 5 bases from J, with 13 bases in between. This CDR3 region has 15 residues.

V gene TRBV6-6 combines with J gene TRBJ2-7, with TRBD1 as a possible D gene (5 bases). The CDR3 has 13 amino acids. V was cut by 5 bases and J by 0 bases, with 8 bases left in between. Germline values: CDR1 MNHNY, CDR2 SVGAGI (reference sequence). This CDR3 is CASSPDTSYEQYF. The CDR3 coding sequence is TGTGCCAGCAGTCCGGACACCTCCTACGAGCAGTACTTC.

This chain uses TRBV28 with TRBJ2-7, with 10 bases matching TRBD2. CDR3 length: 15 amino acids. In germline, CDR1 is MDHEN, CDR2 SYDVKM. Unmatched junction bases numbered 5, after V lost 3 bases and J lost 3 bases. The chain's CDR3 is CASSLSGTSVYEQYF. The CDR3, as DNA: TGTGCCAGCAGTTTGAGTGGGACTAGCGTCTACGAGCAGTACTTC. The full variable domain, rest sourced from reference TRBV28 and TRBJ2-7, is DVKVTQSSRYLVKRTGEKVFLECVQDMDHENMFWYRQDPGLGLRLIYFSYDVKMKEKGDIPEGYSVSREKKERFSLILESASTNQTSMYLCASSLSGTSVYEQYFGPGTRLTVT.